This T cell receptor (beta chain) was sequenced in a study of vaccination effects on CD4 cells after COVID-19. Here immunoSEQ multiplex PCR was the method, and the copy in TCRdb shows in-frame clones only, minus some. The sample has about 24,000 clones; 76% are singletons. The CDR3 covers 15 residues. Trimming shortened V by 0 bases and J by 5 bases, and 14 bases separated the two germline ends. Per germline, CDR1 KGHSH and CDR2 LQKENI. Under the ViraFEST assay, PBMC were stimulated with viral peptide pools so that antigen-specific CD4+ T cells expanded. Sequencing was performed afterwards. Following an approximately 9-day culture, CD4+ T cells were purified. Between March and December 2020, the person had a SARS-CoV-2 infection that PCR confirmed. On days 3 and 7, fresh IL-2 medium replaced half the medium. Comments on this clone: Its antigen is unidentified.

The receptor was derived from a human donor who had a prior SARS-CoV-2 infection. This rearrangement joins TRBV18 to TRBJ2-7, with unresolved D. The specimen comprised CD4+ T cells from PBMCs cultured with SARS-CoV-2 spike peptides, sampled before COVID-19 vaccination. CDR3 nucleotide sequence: TGTGCCAGCTCACCACCGGGATCCATTAGGGACGAGCAGTACTTC. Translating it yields CASSPPGSIRDEQYF. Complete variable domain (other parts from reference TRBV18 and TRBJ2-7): NAGVMQNPRHLVRRRGQEARLRCSPMKGHSHVYWYRQLPEEGLKFMVYLQKENIIDESGMPKERFSAEFPKEGPSILRIQQVVRGDSAAYFCASSPPGSIRDEQYFGPGTRLTVT.